This T cell receptor (beta chain) was identified during a study of blood T cell repertoires in COVID-19. The CDR3 loop spans 15 amino acids. Germline V gene sequence: CDR1 MNHEY, CDR2 SMNVEV (reference sequence). Trimming stripped 7 bases from V and 3 bases from J, with 16 bases between. Per the study methods: The assay estimated nucleated cells by amplifying reference gene primers. Profiled with immunoSEQ multiplex PCR; TCRdb holds only in-frame clones, not every one. V and J calls and clone size are given by that table; D and trimming were obtained from the DNA. The table has about 320,000 clones, 85% seen once. Individuals drawn from around 25 US areas were roughly 18 to 100 years old.

The TCR originated in a woman aged 30 to 39 who had been exposed to COVID-19. This chain links TRBV27 with TRBJ1-5; the D gene is possibly TRBD1 (6 bases). Sequences were obtained from PBMCs or T cells enriched from blood (not recorded which). CDR3 loop: CASKPWTEDNQPQHF. CDR3 DNA: TGTGCCAGCAAACCGTGGACAGAAGACAATCAGCCCCAGCATTTT.